This T cell receptor (beta chain) derives from a study of CDR3 diversity in severe acne. The ends were cut back, 0 bases at V and 6 bases at J, with 14 bases in the middle. Germline V gene data show CDR1 as SGHDN and CDR2 as FVKESK. The CDR3 spans 16 residues. TCRdb recomputed calls from the PCR reads with MiXCR, one row per CDR3 protein. This table holds roughly 81,000 distinct CDR3 sequences, 45% to 50% found once. This clonotype was observed many times. The rearrangement joins TRBV14 to TRBJ2-2; possible D gene TRBD1, 8 bases. Sequenced material: blood. The receptor's source is a male donor in good health, serving as a control. This CDR3 is CASSQDRQGRAGELFF. CDR3 nucleotide sequence: TGTGCCAGCAGCCAAGACCGACAGGGGAGGGCCGGGGAGCTGTTTTTT.